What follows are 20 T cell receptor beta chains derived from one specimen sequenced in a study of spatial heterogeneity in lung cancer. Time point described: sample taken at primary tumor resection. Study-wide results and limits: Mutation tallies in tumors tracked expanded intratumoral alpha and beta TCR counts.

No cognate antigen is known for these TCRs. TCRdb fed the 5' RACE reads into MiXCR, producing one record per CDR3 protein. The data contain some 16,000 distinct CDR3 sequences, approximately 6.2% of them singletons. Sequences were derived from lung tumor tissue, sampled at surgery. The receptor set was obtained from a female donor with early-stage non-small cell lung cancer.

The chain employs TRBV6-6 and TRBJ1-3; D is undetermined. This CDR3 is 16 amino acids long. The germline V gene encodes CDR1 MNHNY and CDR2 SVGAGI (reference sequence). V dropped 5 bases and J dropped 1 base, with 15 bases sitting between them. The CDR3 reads CASSKLGIRSGNTIYF. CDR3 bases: TGTGCCAGCAGTAAACTGGGAATACGGTCTGGAAACACCATATATTTT.

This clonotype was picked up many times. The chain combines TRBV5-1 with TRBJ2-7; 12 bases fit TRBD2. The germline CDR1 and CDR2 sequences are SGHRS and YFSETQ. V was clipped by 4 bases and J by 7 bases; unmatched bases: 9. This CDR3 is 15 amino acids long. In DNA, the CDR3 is TGCGCCAGCAGCGCGGGACTAGCGGGTTTCGGGGAGCAGTACTTC. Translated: CASSAGLAGFGEQYF.

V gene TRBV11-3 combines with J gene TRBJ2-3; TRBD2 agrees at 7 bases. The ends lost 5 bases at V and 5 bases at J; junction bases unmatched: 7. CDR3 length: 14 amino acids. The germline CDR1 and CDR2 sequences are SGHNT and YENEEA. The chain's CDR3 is CASSPETGGDTQYF. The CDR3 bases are TGTGCCAGCAGCCCGGAGACGGGGGGAGATACGCAGTATTTT.

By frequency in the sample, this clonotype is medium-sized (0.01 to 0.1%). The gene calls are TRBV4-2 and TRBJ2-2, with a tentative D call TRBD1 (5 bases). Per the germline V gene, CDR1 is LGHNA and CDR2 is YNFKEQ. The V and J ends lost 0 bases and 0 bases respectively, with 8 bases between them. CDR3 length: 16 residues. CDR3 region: CASSQERTTNTGELFF. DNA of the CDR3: TGTGCCAGCAGCCAAGAAAGGACAACGAACACCGGGGAGCTGTTTTTT.

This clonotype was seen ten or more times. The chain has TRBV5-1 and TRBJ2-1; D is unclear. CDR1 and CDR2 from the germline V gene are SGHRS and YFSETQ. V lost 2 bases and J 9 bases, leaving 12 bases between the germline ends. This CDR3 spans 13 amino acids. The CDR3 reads CASSFGDVGEQFF. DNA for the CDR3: TGCGCCAGCAGCTTTGGGGATGTGGGTGAGCAGTTCTTC. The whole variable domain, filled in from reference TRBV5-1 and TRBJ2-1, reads KAGVTQTPRYLIKTRGQQVTLSCSPISGHRSVSWYQQTPGQGLQFLFEYFSETQRNKGNFPGRFSGRQFSNSRSEMNVSTLELGDSALYLCASSFGDVGEQFFGPGTRLTVL.

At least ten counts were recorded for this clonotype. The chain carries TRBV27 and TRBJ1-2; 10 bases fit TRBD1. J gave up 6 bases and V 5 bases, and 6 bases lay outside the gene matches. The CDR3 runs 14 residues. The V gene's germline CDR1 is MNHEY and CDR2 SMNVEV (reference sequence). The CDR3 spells CASSVRTGGHGYTF. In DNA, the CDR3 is TGTGCCAGCAGTGTCCGGACAGGGGGACATGGCTACACCTTC.

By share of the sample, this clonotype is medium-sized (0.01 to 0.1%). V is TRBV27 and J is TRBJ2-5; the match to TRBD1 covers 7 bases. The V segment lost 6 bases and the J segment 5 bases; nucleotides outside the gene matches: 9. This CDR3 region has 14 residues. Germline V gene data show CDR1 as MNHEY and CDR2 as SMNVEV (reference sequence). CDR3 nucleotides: TGTGCCAGCAGCCCCGGGACAGCTGGGGAGACCCAGTACTTC. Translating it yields CASSPGTAGETQYF.

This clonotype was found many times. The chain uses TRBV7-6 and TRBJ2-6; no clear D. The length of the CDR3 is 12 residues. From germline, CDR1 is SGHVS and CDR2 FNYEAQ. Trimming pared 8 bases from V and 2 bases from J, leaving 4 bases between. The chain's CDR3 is CASGAGANVLTF. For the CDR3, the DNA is TGTGCCAGCGGGGCTGGGGCCAACGTCCTGACTTTC.

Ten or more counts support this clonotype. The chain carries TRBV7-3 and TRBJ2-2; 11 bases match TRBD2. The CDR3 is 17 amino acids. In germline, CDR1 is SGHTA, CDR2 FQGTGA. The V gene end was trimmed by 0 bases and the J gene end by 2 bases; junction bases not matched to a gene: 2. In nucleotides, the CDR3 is TGTGCCAGCAGCTTAACTGGGACTAGCGGAAACACCGGGGAGCTGTTTTTT. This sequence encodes CASSLTGTSGNTGELFF.

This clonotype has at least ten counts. The CDR3 here is CASSLEAEHEQYF. CDR3 nucleotide sequence: TGTGCCAGCAGCTTAGAAGCGGAACACGAGCAGTACTTC. The rearrangement links TRBV7-2 to TRBJ2-7, with D tentatively TRBD2 (5 bases). Looked up from germline, CDR1 is SGHTA and CDR2 is FQGNSA. Trimming pared 1 base from V and 5 bases from J, leaving 9 bases between. The CDR3 covers 13 residues.

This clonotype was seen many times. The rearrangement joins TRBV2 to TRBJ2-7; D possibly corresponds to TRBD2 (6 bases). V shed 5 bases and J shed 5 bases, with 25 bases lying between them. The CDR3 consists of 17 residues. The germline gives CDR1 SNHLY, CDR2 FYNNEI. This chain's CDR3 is CASSPLVAGNSYDEQYF. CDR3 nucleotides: TGTGCCAGCAGTCCATTGGTGGCGGGGAACTCCTATGACGAGCAGTACTTC.

The CDR3 DNA follows: TGCGCCAGCACCCCAGGACAGGCCGCCCAGCCCCAGCATTTT. It translates to CASTPGQAAQPQHF. The genes are TRBV10-2 and TRBJ1-5, with 7 bases lining up with TRBD1. The junction had 10 bases not matched to a gene; V was cut back by 7 bases and J by 7 bases. The CDR3 sequence is 14 residues long. Germline V gives CDR1 WSHSY, CDR2 SAAADI.

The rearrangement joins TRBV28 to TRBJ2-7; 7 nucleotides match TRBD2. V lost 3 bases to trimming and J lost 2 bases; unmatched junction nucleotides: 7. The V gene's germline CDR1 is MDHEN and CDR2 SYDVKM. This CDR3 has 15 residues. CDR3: CASSLVGGEAYEQYF. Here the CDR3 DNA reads TGTGCCAGCAGTTTGGTGGGAGGGGAAGCCTACGAGCAGTACTTC.

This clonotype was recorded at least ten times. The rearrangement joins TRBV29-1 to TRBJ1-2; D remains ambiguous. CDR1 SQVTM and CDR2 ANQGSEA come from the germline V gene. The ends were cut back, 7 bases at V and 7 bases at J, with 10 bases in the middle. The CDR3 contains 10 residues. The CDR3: CSASDGGYTF. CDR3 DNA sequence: TGCAGCGCCAGTGATGGTGGCTACACCTTC.

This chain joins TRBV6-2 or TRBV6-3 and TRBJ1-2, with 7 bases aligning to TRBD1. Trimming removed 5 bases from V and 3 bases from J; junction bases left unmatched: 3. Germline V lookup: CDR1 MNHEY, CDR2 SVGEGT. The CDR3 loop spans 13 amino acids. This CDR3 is CASSGDRDYGYTF. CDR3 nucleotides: TGTGCCAGCAGTGGCGACAGGGACTATGGCTACACCTTC.

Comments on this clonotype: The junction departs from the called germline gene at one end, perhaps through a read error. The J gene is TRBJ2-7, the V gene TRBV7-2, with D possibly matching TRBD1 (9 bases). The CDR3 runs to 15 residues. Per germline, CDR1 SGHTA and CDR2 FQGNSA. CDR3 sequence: CASSVAGQGLHEQYF. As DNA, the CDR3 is TGTGCCAGCAGCGTAGCGGGACAGGGTCTCCACGAGCAGTACTTC.

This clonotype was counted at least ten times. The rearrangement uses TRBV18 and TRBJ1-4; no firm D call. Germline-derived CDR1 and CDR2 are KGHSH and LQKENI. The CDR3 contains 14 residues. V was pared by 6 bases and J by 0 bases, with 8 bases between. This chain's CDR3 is CASSPSATNEKLFF. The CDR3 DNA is TGTGCCAGCTCCCCCAGTGCAACTAATGAAAAACTGTTTTTT.

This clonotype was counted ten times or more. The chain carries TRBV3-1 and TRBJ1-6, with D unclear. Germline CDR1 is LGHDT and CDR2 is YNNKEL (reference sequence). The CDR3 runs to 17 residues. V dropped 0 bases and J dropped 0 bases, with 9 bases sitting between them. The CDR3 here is CASSQDIEISYNSPLHF. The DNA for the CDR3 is TGTGCCAGCAGCCAAGATATTGAAATCTCCTATAATTCACCCCTCCACTTT.

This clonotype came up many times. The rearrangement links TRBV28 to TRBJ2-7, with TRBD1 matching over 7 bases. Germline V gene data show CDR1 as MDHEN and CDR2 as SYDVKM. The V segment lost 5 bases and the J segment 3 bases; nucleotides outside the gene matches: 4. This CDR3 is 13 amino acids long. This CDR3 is CASSPPGGYEQYF. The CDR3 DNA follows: TGTGCCAGCAGTCCCCCAGGGGGCTACGAGCAGTACTTC.

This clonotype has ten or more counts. CDR3 sequence (DNA): TGTGCCAGCAGCCAAACCAGCGGGGCCCCCACCGGGGAGCTGTTTTTT. Translated, it gives CASSQTSGAPTGELFF. The rearrangement links TRBV3-1 to TRBJ2-2; 7 bases are a match to TRBD2. CDR3 size: 16 residues. J lost 4 bases, V lost 2 bases, and 7 bases had no gene match. Germline CDR1 is LGHDT and CDR2 is YNNKEL (reference sequence).